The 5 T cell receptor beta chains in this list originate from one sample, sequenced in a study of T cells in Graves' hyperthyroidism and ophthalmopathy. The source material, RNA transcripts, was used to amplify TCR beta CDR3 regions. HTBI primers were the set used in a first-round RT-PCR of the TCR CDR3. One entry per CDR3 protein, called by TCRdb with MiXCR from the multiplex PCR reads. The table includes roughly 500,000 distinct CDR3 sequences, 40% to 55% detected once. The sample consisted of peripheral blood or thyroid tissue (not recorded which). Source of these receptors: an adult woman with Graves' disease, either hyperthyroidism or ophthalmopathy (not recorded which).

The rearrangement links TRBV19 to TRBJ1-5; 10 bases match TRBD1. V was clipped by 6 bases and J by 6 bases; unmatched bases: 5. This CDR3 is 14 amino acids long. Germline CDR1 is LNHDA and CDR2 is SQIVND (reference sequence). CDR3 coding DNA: TGTGCCAGTAGCAATCGACAGGGGGCTCAGCCCCAGCATTTT. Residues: CASSNRQGAQPQHF.

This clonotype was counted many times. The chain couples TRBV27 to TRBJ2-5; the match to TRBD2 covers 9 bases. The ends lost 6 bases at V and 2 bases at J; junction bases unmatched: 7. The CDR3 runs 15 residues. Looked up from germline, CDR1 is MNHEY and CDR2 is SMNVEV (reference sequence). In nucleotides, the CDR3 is TGTGCCAGCAGCCTTCTAGCGGGATGGCAAGAGACCCAGTACTTC. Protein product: CASSLLAGWQETQYF.

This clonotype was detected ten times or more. The CDR3 protein is CSARPIGPGGSPLHF. The CDR3 bases are TGCAGTGCTAGACCGATCGGACCCGGCGGTTCACCCCTCCACTTT. The J gene is TRBJ1-6, the V gene TRBV20-1; D unresolved. CDR1 is DFQATT and CDR2 is SNEGSKA in the germline V gene (reference sequence). This CDR3 has 15 amino acids. V was pared by 2 bases and J by 9 bases, with 17 bases between.

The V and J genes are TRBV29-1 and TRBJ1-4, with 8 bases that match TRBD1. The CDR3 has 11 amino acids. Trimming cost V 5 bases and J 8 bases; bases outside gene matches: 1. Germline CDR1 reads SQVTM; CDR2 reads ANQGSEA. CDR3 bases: TGCAGCGTTAGGACAGGGGAAAAACTGTTTTTT. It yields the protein CSVRTGEKLFF.

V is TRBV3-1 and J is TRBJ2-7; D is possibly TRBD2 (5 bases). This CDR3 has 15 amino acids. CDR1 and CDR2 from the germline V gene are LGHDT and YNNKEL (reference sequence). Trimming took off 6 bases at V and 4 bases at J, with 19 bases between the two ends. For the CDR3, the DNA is TGTGCCAGCAGTCCCCCACCGGAGGAGACATACGAGCAGTACTTC. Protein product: CASSPPPEETYEQYF.